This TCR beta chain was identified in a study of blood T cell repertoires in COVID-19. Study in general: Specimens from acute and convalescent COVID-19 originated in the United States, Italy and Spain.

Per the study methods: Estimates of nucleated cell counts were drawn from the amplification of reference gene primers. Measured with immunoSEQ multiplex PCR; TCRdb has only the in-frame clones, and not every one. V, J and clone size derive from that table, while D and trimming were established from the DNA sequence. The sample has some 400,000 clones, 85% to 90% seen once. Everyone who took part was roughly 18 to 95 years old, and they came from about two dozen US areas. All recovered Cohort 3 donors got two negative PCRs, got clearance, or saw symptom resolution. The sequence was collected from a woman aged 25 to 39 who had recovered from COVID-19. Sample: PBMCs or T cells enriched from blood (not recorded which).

CDR3 amino acids: CASSFSGTRGGGYTF. In DNA, the CDR3 is TGTGCCAGCAGCTTTAGCGGGACAAGGGGGGGAGGCTACACCTTC. V usage is TRBV9 and J usage is TRBJ1-2, with D possibly matching TRBD1 (6 bases). The ends were cut back, 4 bases at V and 8 bases at J, with 21 bases in the middle. In germline, CDR1 is SGDLS, CDR2 YYNGEE. This CDR3 is built from 15 residues.